Below, 21 T cell receptor beta chains from the same sample are listed, as sequenced in a study of blood T cells in healthy people across ages. A sample-barcoded 5' primer and a J-beta primer mix were used in a second PCR of roughly 7 to 12 cycles. TCRdb recomputed calls from the 5' RACE reads with MiXCR, one row per CDR3 protein. Of approximately 2,000,000 distinct CDR3 sequences in the sample, roughly two fifths were seen once. Material for sequencing was blood. These receptors came from a human donor in good health.

This clonotype was seen a few times. The CDR3 DNA sequence: TGTGCCAGCAGCCACCGGCGCGAGCGTACGCAGTATTTT. It encodes CASSHRRERTQYF. The chain has TRBV28 and TRBJ2-3; D gene ambiguous. CDR3 length: 13 residues. Looked up from germline, CDR1 is MDHEN and CDR2 is SYDVKM. Trimming pared 6 bases from V and 8 bases from J, leaving 15 bases between.

A word on this clonotype: One end of the junction varies from germline; a read error may be responsible. The chain joins TRBV5-1 to TRBJ1-1; D remains unclear. The CDR3 has 12 residues. Germline V gives CDR1 SGHRS, CDR2 YFSETQ. The CDR3 DNA sequence: TGCGCCAGCAGCTTGTTTTCCGGTGAAGCTTGCTTT. It specifies CASSLFSGEACF.

V usage is TRBV27 and J usage is TRBJ2-7; the D call may be TRBD1 or TRBD2 (5 bases each). The CDR3 covers 13 residues. V was pared by 6 bases and J by 1 base, with 10 bases between. Looked up from germline, CDR1 is MNHEY and CDR2 is SMNVEV (reference sequence). CDR3 amino acids: CASRGRNSYEQYF. The CDR3 DNA reads as TGTGCCAGCAGGGGACGGAATTCCTACGAGCAGTACTTC.

This clonotype was detected a few times. The V call is TRBV12-3 or TRBV12-4, the J call TRBJ2-3; D not resolved. The germline V and J ends were trimmed by 6 bases and 2 bases, with 12 bases remaining between them. The CDR3 is made up of 14 amino acids. CDR3 sequence (DNA): TGTGCCAGCAGACCCGACACAGACACAGATACGCAGTATTTT. Its protein product is CASRPDTDTDTQYF.

This clonotype was detected only a few times. The rearrangement joins TRBV27 to TRBJ2-7; 10 bases fit TRBD1. Germline lookup yields CDR1 MNHEY and CDR2 SMNVEV (reference sequence). CDR3 length equals 15 residues. The V segment lost 5 bases and the J segment 5 bases; nucleotides outside the gene matches: 9. Here the CDR3 DNA reads TGTGCCAGCAGTACTCTGGGGACAGGGGCCCACGAGCAGTACTTC. Amino acid sequence: CASSTLGTGAHEQYF.

The CDR3 DNA reads as TGTGCCAGCAGCCCTGGGAGGGACGAGCGGGTATTATTCTACAATGAGCAGTACTTC. Its translation: CASSPGRDERVLFYNEQYF. The rearrangement joins TRBV7-2 to TRBJ2-1, with TRBD2 matching 7 bases. The last part of the DNA fits TRBJ2-7 better; the J call may be wrong. Germline CDR1 SGHTA, CDR2 FQGNSA. The CDR3 extends over 19 amino acids.

This sequence joins TRBV7-2 and TRBJ1-5; D is undetermined. The CDR3 runs 13 residues. Germline loops: CDR1 SGHTA, CDR2 FQGNSA. The ends were cut back, 5 bases at V and 6 bases at J, with 11 bases in the middle. The CDR3 here is CASSDRRGQPQHF. The CDR3 nucleotides are TGTGCCAGCAGCGACCGGCGTGGTCAGCCCCAGCATTTT. Full variable domain (remainder filled in from reference TRBV7-2 and TRBJ1-5): GAGVSQSPSNKVTEKGKDVELRCDPISGHTALYWYRQSLGQGLEFLIYFQGNSAPDKSGLPSDRFSAERTGGSVSTLTIQRTQQEDSAVYLCASSDRRGQPQHFGDGTRLSIL.

This clonotype was seen more than once but under ten times. The V call is TRBV29-1, the J call TRBJ1-2; 9 nucleotides match TRBD1. Germline CDR1 reads SQVTM; CDR2 reads ANQGSEA. CDR3 length: 13 amino acids. The trim removed 6 bases at V and 2 bases at J, leaving 4 bases unmatched. Written as DNA, the CDR3 is TGCAGCGTCGGGGACAGGGAGAACTATGGCTACACCTTC. Translated: CSVGDRENYGYTF.

This rearrangement joins TRBV4-3 to TRBJ1-2; 8 nucleotides line up with TRBD1. Germline V CDR1 and CDR2: LGHNA, YSLEER. V shed 1 base and J 4 bases; nucleotides not matched to a gene: 5. The CDR3 length is 15 residues. The CDR3 here is CASSQGTGLGYGYTF. DNA of the CDR3: TGCGCCAGCAGCCAAGGGACAGGGCTTGGCTATGGCTACACCTTC.

This clonotype occurred a few times. The chain combines TRBV29-1 with TRBJ2-1; D is ambiguous. The V end was cut by 5 bases, the J end by 7 bases, with 12 bases between. The CDR3 extends over 12 amino acids. CDR1 and CDR2 (germline): SQVTM, ANQGSEA. DNA of the CDR3: TGCAGCGTTCTAATCCGGGTTAATGAGCAGTTCTTC. Encoded protein: CSVLIRVNEQFF.

The chain combines TRBV2 with TRBJ2-3, with D unresolved. The CDR3 covers 14 residues. The V gene's germline CDR1 is SNHLY and CDR2 FYNNEI. Trimming shortened V by 1 base and J by 6 bases, and 11 bases separated the two germline ends. The CDR3 loop is CASSEGVYADTQYF. CDR3 in DNA: TGTGCCAGCAGTGAAGGGGTATACGCGGATACGCAGTATTTT.

The table lists this clonotype with a few counts. The rearrangement joins TRBV5-6 to TRBJ2-1; 7 bases align to TRBD1. V dropped 5 bases and J dropped 4; count of bases not matched to a gene: 6. CDR1 is SGHDT, CDR2 YYEEEE, per germline. The CDR3 runs to 14 residues. CDR3 bases: TGTGCCAGCAGGTCGGGACAGATGTACAATGAGCAGTTCTTC. Its protein product is CASRSGQMYNEQFF.

J is TRBJ2-7 and V is TRBV20-1; D may be TRBD1 (6 bases). Trimming stripped 5 bases from V and 12 bases from J, with 23 bases between. CDR1 and CDR2 from the germline V gene are DFQATT and SNEGSKA (reference sequence). This CDR3 spans 13 amino acids. CDR3 in amino acids: CSAEQSAGVPLYF. The CDR3 DNA sequence: TGCAGTGCTGAGCAATCAGCAGGGGTCCCGTTGTACTTC.

V gene TRBV5-1 combines with J gene TRBJ1-2; tentatively, D is TRBD1 (6 bases). Germline V gene sequence: CDR1 SGHRS, CDR2 YFSETQ. The CDR3 contains 13 residues. V gave up 1 base and J gave up 6 bases, with 10 bases separating them. Here the CDR3 reads CASSLQQGHGYTF. As DNA, the CDR3 is TGCGCCAGCAGCTTGCAACAGGGCCATGGCTACACCTTC.

This clonotype has only a few counts. The rearrangement links TRBV20-1 to TRBJ2-6; D gene unclear. The CDR3 is 13 amino acids. Per germline, CDR1 DFQATT and CDR2 SNEGSKA (reference sequence). Trimming left V 7 bases short and J 0 bases short, with 7 bases between. For the CDR3, the DNA is TGCAGTGTGTCCCCCTCTGGGGCCAACGTCCTGACTTTC. Protein product: CSVSPSGANVLTF.

The J gene is TRBJ2-1, the V gene TRBV6-6; D is perhaps TRBD2 (5 bases). This CDR3 spans 17 amino acids. The germline gives CDR1 MNHNY, CDR2 SVGAGI (reference sequence). Trimming shortened V by 0 bases and J by 10 bases, and 22 bases separated the two germline ends. The CDR3 bases are TGTGCCAGCAGTTACTCGGTCACGAGGGCCTTGACGGAAGAGCAGTTCTTC. As protein: CASSYSVTRALTEEQFF.

The chain employs TRBV28 and TRBJ1-2, with TRBD1 as a possible D gene (5 bases). With 10 bases removed from V and 4 bases from J, the gap between germline ends came to 10 bases. CDR3 length: 11 amino acids. Germline lookup yields CDR1 MDHEN and CDR2 SYDVKM. CDR3 coding DNA: TGTGCCACCCAGGGATTCTATGGCTACACCTTC. Translating it yields CATQGFYGYTF.

The CDR3, as DNA: TGCAGCGTTGAAAAGAGGGAGGGGGCCTACAATGAGCAGTTCTTC. Translating it yields CSVEKREGAYNEQFF. The genes are TRBV29-1 and TRBJ2-1; D is perhaps TRBD2 (7 bases). The V gene's germline CDR1 is SQVTM and CDR2 ANQGSEA. With 2 bases removed from V and 2 bases from J, the gap between germline ends came to 13 bases. The CDR3 runs to 15 residues.

This clonotype has just a few counts. The chain is built from TRBV7-2 and TRBJ1-2; D ambiguous. Germline V gene data show CDR1 as SGHTA and CDR2 as FQGNSA. This CDR3 comprises 10 residues. V dropped 10 bases and J dropped 4 bases, with 7 bases sitting between them. The CDR3 loop reads CATTLYGYTF. In DNA form, the CDR3 reads TGTGCCACGACCCTCTATGGCTACACCTTC. The whole variable domain, filled in from reference TRBV7-2 and TRBJ1-2, reads GAGVSQSPSNKVTEKGKDVELRCDPISGHTALYWYRQSLGQGLEFLIYFQGNSAPDKSGLPSDRFSAERTGGSVSTLTIQRTQQEDSAVYLCATTLYGYTFGSGTRLTVV.

As to this clonotype: At one of its ends the junction is not consistent with the germline gene, which may arise from a read error. The chain joins TRBV6-1 to TRBJ2-1, with 11 bases identical to TRBD1. CDR1 is MNHNS and CDR2 is SASEGT in the germline V gene. The CDR3 has 15 residues. CDR3 sequence: CASGGLGQGVYEQLF. CDR3 nucleotide sequence: TGTGCCAGCGGAGGTTTGGGACAGGGGGTCTACGAGCAGTTGTTC.

The chain links TRBV4-1 to TRBJ2-4, with no clear D. The J call may be mistaken, given a closer DNA end match to TRBJ2-7. The CDR3 is made up of 15 amino acids. Germline V gene sequence: CDR1 MGHRA, CDR2 YSYEKL. CDR3 region: CASSQDPSLGYEQYF. CDR3 nucleotides: TGCGCCAGCAGCCAAGATCCAAGTTTGGGCTACGAGCAGTACTTC.